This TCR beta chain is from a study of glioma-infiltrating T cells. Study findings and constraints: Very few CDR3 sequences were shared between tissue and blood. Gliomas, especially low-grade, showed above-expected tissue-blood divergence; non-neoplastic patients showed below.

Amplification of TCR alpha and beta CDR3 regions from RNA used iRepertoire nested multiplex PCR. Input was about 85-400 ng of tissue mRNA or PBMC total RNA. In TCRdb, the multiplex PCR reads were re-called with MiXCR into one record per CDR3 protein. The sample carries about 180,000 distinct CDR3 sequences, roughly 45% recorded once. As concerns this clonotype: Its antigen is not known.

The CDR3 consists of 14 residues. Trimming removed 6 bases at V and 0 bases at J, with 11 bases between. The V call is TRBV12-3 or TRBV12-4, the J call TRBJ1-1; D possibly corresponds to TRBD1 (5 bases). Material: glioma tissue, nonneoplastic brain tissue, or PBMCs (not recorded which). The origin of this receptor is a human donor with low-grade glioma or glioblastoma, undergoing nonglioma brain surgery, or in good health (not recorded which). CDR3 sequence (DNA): TGTGCCAGCAGACGACAGCGAATGAACACTGAAGCTTTCTTT. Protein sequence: CASRRQRMNTEAFF.